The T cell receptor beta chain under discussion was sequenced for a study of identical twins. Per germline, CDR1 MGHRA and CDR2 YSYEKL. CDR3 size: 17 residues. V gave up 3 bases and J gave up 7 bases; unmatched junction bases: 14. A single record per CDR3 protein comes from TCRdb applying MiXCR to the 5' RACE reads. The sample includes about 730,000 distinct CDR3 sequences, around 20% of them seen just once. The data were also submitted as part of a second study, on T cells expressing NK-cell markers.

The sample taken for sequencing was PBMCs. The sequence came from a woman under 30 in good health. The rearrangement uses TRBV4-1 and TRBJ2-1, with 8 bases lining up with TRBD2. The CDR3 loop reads CASSHPTGRAKGNEQFF. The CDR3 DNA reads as TGCGCCAGCAGCCATCCGACCGGGAGGGCCAAAGGGAATGAGCAGTTCTTC.